These 10 T cell receptor beta chains share one sample of origin, sequenced in a study of blood T cells in healthy people across ages. Sample-barcoded 5' priming and a J-beta primer mix drove a second PCR of roughly 6 to 12 cycles. MiXCR, run by TCRdb on the 5' RACE reads, gives a single entry per CDR3 protein. Of some 1.7 million distinct CDR3 sequences in the sample, about 30% were seen once. Sequencing used blood. Source of these receptors: a woman in her thirties in good health.

The CDR3 protein is CSAKQSGNQPQHF. CDR3 bases: TGCAGTGCTAAGCAATCGGGCAATCAGCCCCAGCATTTT. The chain carries TRBV20-1 and TRBJ1-5; D is unclear. Germline V gene data show CDR1 as DFQATT and CDR2 as SNEGSKA (reference sequence). This CDR3 comprises 13 residues. Trimming removed 4 bases from V and 2 bases from J, with 9 bases in between.

J is TRBJ2-5 and V is TRBV27; 8 positions agree with TRBD2. The J segment lost 7 bases and the V segment lost 4 bases, leaving 17 bases of the junction unmatched. In germline, CDR1 is MNHEY, CDR2 SMNVEV (reference sequence). CDR3 size: 17 residues. The CDR3: CASSSPREVRAGGTQYF. CDR3 DNA sequence: TGTGCCAGCAGTTCCCCTAGGGAGGTCAGGGCGGGAGGGACCCAGTACTTC.

This clonotype was seen many times. The CDR3 nucleotides read TGCGCCAGCAGCGAACAGGGAATCTATGGCTACACCTTC. Amino acid sequence: CASSEQGIYGYTF. The chain carries TRBV5-1 and TRBJ1-2, with D tentatively TRBD1 (6 bases). Germline CDR1 and CDR2: SGHRS and YFSETQ. The CDR3 is 13 residues long. With 4 bases removed from V and 4 bases from J, the gap between germline ends came to 11 bases.

This clonotype was seen a handful of times. One end of the junction fails to match germline, which may point to a read error. This sequence joins TRBV20-1 and TRBJ2-3; a weak D match, TRBD2 (5 bases). The CDR3 has 15 residues. Germline CDR1 reads DFQATT; CDR2 reads SNEGSKA (reference sequence). The CDR3 coding sequence is TGCAGTGCTAGAGAGGGCGGGTCGTACTTAGATATGCAGTATTTT. Protein product: CSAREGGSYLDMQYF.

The chain couples TRBV12-3 or TRBV12-4 to TRBJ1-6, with TRBD1 as a possible D gene (6 bases). The CDR3 spans 16 residues. V lost 6 bases to trimming and J lost 5 bases, with 17 bases between them. In nucleotides, the CDR3 is TGTGCCAGCAGCCTGACAGGTCCTCTACATAATTCACCCCTCCACTTT. Its translation is CASSLTGPLHNSPLHF.

This chain uses TRBV2 with TRBJ2-2, with 7 bases matching TRBD2. The CDR3 contains 14 residues. V shed 6 bases and J 4 bases; nucleotides not matched to a gene: 5. CDR1 SNHLY and CDR2 FYNNEI come from the germline V gene. The CDR3 loop is CASRSGLGTGELFF. In nucleotides, the CDR3 is TGTGCCAGCAGGTCCGGACTAGGCACCGGGGAGCTGTTTTTT.

The genes are TRBV29-1 and TRBJ1-2; 8 bases map to TRBD1. CDR1 and CDR2 (germline): SQVTM, ANQGSEA. This CDR3 is 13 amino acids long. The CDR3 protein is CSVHRGVLDGYTF. The CDR3 coding sequence is TGCAGTGTTCACAGGGGGGTATTGGATGGCTACACCTTC.

This clonotype was seen more than once but under ten times. The chain joins TRBV11-1 to TRBJ2-7; the match to TRBD2 covers 7 bases. The J segment lost 3 bases and the V segment lost 7 bases, leaving 3 bases of the junction unmatched. Germline CDR1 reads SGHAT; CDR2 reads FQDESV (reference sequence). This CDR3 has 12 residues. The CDR3 nucleotides read TGTGCCAGCAATGGGGGGGTCTACGAGCAGTACTTC. Protein product: CASNGGVYEQYF.

The chain carries TRBV11-2 and TRBJ2-1; D call uncertain. V was cut by 0 bases and J by 14 bases, with 8 bases left in between. This CDR3 contains 11 residues. CDR1 and CDR2 (germline): SGHAT, FQNNGV. For the CDR3, the DNA is TGTGCCAGCAGCTTAGAATTTGCGGAGTTCTTC. Translated: CASSLEFAEFF.

This chain uses TRBV6-5 with TRBJ2-2; D may be TRBD1 or TRBD2 (6 bases each). The germline CDR1 and CDR2 sequences are MNHEY and SVGAGI. The CDR3 runs 15 residues. Trimming stripped 6 bases from V and 2 bases from J, with 13 bases between. CDR3 amino acids: CASRARGQNTGELFF. Here the CDR3 DNA reads TGTGCCAGCAGGGCCCGGGGGCAAAACACCGGGGAGCTGTTTTTT.